The entry below gives a single T cell receptor (beta chain) sequence along with its context. This clone has only a few counts. The clone's antigen remains unknown. Base qualities are missing; no much larger clone stands one base away. The time point label, read with the paper, signifies: pretreatment peripheral blood. A cohort of 30 or so patients with locally advanced or metastatic urothelial carcinoma, treated at Memorial Sloan Kettering on a trial protocol, was included. Peripheral blood mononuclear cells were collected pretreatment and during treatment, at between 1 and 8 total time points per patient. The Qiagen DNeasy Blood extraction kit was used to purify genomic DNA from total PBMCs and from tumor samples. PBMCs were collected pretreatment and during treatment, and were isolated and stored as previously described. Synthetic TCR analog templates were spiked into each PCR so that absolute template abundance could be estimated from read counts. The immunoSEQ assay was used to amplify TCRbeta CDR3 regions from genomic DNA with bias-controlled V and J gene primers. Sequencing of rearranged TCRbeta segments was performed at approximately 20X coverage. Per the authors' processing: Clustering was used to correct sequencing errors, and CDR3s were annotated against IMGT to assign V, D and J genes. Downstream analyses used only productive TCRbeta rearrangements and left out out-of-frame or stop-codon sequences. To compute clonality, Shannon entropy was normalized by the log of the number of unique productive sequences and then subtracted from one. Clones differing between time points or between blood and tumor were identified using Fisher's exact test with Benjamini-Hochberg correction, with an adjusted p below 0.01 applied as the threshold. The table comes from immuneACCESS by way of TCRdb, which keeps in-frame sequences with V and J called. Part of the clones is missing from these tables; in studies checked, under half for an unresolved V gene and the rest for unknown reasons. V, J and clone size derive from that table, while D and trimming were established from the DNA sequence. The sample table holds approximately 50,000 clones, of which about 86% were seen once. The ten largest make up about 3% of the sample.

These data are taken from a study of PD-L1 blockade in urothelial cancer (TCRdb year 2017). For the wider study: Every patient began therapy at some point between 2013 and 2015 and was given atezolizumab 1,200 mg intravenously every 3 weeks. TCR sequencing covered pretreatment tumor samples and matched, serially collected peripheral blood taken before and after atezolizumab treatment. Blood samples were analyzed at two time points: 3 weeks after treatment start (second dose) and 6 weeks after treatment start. Blood samples yielded a median of about 150,000 T cells and tens of thousands of unique TCRs, with median clonality about 0.08. Patients had an ECOG performance status of 0 or 1 and had received between 0 and 3 prior chemotherapy regimens. Whole exome sequencing and RNA sequencing of pretreatment tumors were performed alongside TCR sequencing in the same patients. About 90% of the roughly 29 patients were identified as males with urothelial cancer of bladder origin, and a prior smoking history was reported by 18 of 29 patients. The study was an exploratory multi-omic analysis of somatic, immune and clinical correlates of response to PD-L1 blockade with atezolizumab in urothelial cancer. Pretreatment blood TCR-seq was available for 30 or so patients, at least one posttreatment blood collection was obtained for 25 or so patients, and tumor TCR-seq was available for 25 or so patients. Durable clinical benefit was defined as a progression-free survival longer than 6 months, and TCR features were additionally tested against progression-free survival and overall survival. Durable clinical benefit was achieved by nine patients but not by the remaining 20.

Study-level results and caveats: Because the sample size was small (n of about 30) and many of the analyses were exploratory, the results are meant to be hypothesis-generating. Improved progression-free and overall survival was found to be associated with pretreatment peripheral blood TCR clonality below the median. Among patients with durable benefit, tumor-associated TCR clones showed greater expansion in peripheral blood 3 weeks after treatment started (n of about 21, p = 0.022).

The CDR3, cysteine through phenylalanine, is 13 amino acids long. Kept here is only the CDR3 DNA, which spans 39 bases and is read in frame from base 1. Per the germline V gene, SGHAT is the CDR1 and FQNNGV is the CDR2. The germline V and J ends show losses of 6 bases and 0 bases respectively, and no gene match explains 2 bases of the junction. The sample in question was PBMCs, obtained around atezolizumab (anti-PD-L1) treatment. The V and J segments used are TRBV11-2 and TRBJ2-7, with 7 bases in between that match TRBD2. The TCR was taken from a man between 65 and 85 years old with urothelial cancer. The bases read TGTGCCAGCAGAGGGACTATCTCCTACGAGCAGTACTTC. It translates to CASRGTISYEQYF.